Listed below are T cell receptor beta chains from one sample, sequenced in a study of blood T cell repertoires in COVID-19. TCRdb's table, derived via immunoSEQ multiplex PCR, lists solely in-frame clones and lacks some. Of roughly 290,000 clones listed, over 75% are singletons. Material: peripheral blood. The receptor set was obtained from an older woman with acute or convalescent COVID-19. Each CDR3 is given with its conserved first and last residue. Fields, in order: CDR3 protein, CDR3 DNA, V gene, clone size, J gene, D gene. The D gene is left open where the match is weak. Some rows mark clone size as missing; the rest say once, few, many or name a class of expanded clone.

CDR3 protein: CASSTMTGVGNTIYF; CDR3 DNA: TGTGCCAGCAGCACTATGACAGGCGTGGGAAACACCATATATTTT; V gene: TRBV9; clone size: few; J gene: TRBJ1-3; D gene: -
CDR3 protein: CASSKTSGGVTYQETQYF; CDR3 DNA: TGTGCCAGTAGTAAGACTAGCGGGGGAGTTACGTACCAAGAGACCCAGTACTTC; V gene: TRBV19; clone size: few; J gene: TRBJ2-5; D gene: TRBD2
CDR3 protein: CASSYRQGTYNEQFF; CDR3 DNA: TGTGCCAGCAGTTACCGGCAGGGGACCTACAATGAGCAGTTCTTC; V gene: TRBV6-5; clone size: -; J gene: TRBJ2-1; D gene: -
CDR3 protein: CASSTRLAGGDTQYF; CDR3 DNA: TGTGCCAGCAGCACACGACTAGCGGGGGGCGATACGCAGTATTTT; V gene: TRBV7-2; clone size: -; J gene: TRBJ2-3; D gene: TRBD2
CDR3 protein: CASSLASGGAGRGTDTQYF; CDR3 DNA: TGTGCCAGCAGCTTGGCTAGCGGGGGGGCAGGTAGAGGCACAGATACGCAGTATTTT; V gene: TRBV5-6; clone size: -; J gene: TRBJ2-3; D gene: TRBD2
CDR3 protein: CASRTGSDYIGGYTF; CDR3 DNA: TGTGCCAGCAGGACAGGCTCAGATTATATTGGGGGCTACACCTTC; V gene: TRBV27; clone size: -; J gene: TRBJ1-2; D gene: -
CDR3 protein: CASSQVTGGLDEAFF; CDR3 DNA: TGCGCCAGCAGCCAAGTGACAGGGGGGCTTGATGAAGCTTTCTTT; V gene: TRBV4-1; clone size: -; J gene: TRBJ1-1; D gene: TRBD1
CDR3 protein: CASSWDRASTNEKLFF; CDR3 DNA: TGCGCCAGCAGCTGGGACAGGGCATCGACTAATGAAAAACTGTTTTTT; V gene: TRBV5-1; clone size: -; J gene: TRBJ1-4; D gene: TRBD1
CDR3 protein: CASSESRGPQHF; CDR3 DNA: TGTGCCAGCAGTGAAAGCCGGGGGCCCCAGCATTTT; V gene: TRBV2; clone size: -; J gene: TRBJ1-5; D gene: -
CDR3 protein: CASSAPGGGVPGELFF; CDR3 DNA: TGTGCCAGCAGTGCCCCGGGAGGGGGAGTACCCGGGGAGCTGTTTTTT; V gene: TRBV6-1; clone size: -; J gene: TRBJ2-2; D gene: TRBD2
CDR3 protein: CASSLDRRVLGELFF; CDR3 DNA: TGTGCCAGCAGCTTAGACCGGCGGGTCCTCGGTGAGCTGTTTTTT; V gene: TRBV7-2; clone size: -; J gene: TRBJ2-2; D gene: -
CDR3 protein: CASSLEGLAGVNYNEQFF; CDR3 DNA: TGCGCCAGCAGCCTAGAGGGACTAGCGGGAGTGAATTACAATGAGCAGTTCTTC; V gene: TRBV5-1; clone size: -; J gene: TRBJ2-1; D gene: TRBD2
CDR3 protein: CASSVGATSGQETQYF; CDR3 DNA: TGTGCCAGCAGTGTGGGGGCTACTAGCGGCCAAGAGACCCAGTACTTC; V gene: TRBV6-1; clone size: -; J gene: TRBJ2-5; D gene: TRBD2
CDR3 protein: CASSIDAGGISNQPQHF; CDR3 DNA: TGTGCCAGTAGTATAGACGCGGGAGGGATTAGCAATCAGCCCCAGCATTTT; V gene: TRBV19; clone size: few; J gene: TRBJ1-5; D gene: -
CDR3 protein: CASSLSRGNEQFF; CDR3 DNA: TGTGCCAGCAGCTTAAGCAGGGGGAATGAGCAGTTCTTC; V gene: TRBV7-3; clone size: -; J gene: TRBJ2-1; D gene: TRBD1
CDR3 protein: CASSFRGTVSGNTIYF; CDR3 DNA: TGCGCCAGCAGCTTTAGAGGGACAGTCTCTGGAAACACCATATATTTT; V gene: TRBV5-1; clone size: -; J gene: TRBJ1-3; D gene: TRBD1
CDR3 protein: CASRYGHLDQPQHF; CDR3 DNA: TGTGCCAGCAGGTACGGGCACCTCGATCAGCCCCAGCATTTT; V gene: TRBV6-2/TRBV6-3; clone size: -; J gene: TRBJ1-5; D gene: -